This TCR beta chain was identified during a study of neurological immune-mediated disorders. Study outcomes and limitations: Private repertoires in all groups were suggested, as expanded clones shared no CDR3 amino acid sequences across subjects.

This clonotype occurred many times. Its target is not known. The CDR3 covers 14 residues. V gave up 0 bases and J gave up 5 bases, with 12 bases separating them. Germline values: CDR1 SGHRS, CDR2 YFSETQ. The cDNA came from 5'RACE, which used 10-nucleotide random UMIs. TCRdb re-analysed the 5' RACE reads in MiXCR, keeping a single row per CDR3 protein. The top ten hold roughly 3.6% of the sample, which has around 41,000 distinct CDR3 sequences, about 14% seen once. There were roughly 1 million CD4+ or CD8+ T cells used in the sorted libraries. V usage is TRBV5-1 and J usage is TRBJ2-7; tentatively, D is TRBD1 (7 bases). The TCR comes from a woman aged 55-75 years with HTLV-1-associated myelopathy (HAM/TSP). The source material was CD4+ T cells from blood. CDR3 bases: TGCGCCAGCAGCTTGGTGGACAGGAGGGACGAGCAGTACTTC. Amino acid sequence: CASSLVDRRDEQYF.